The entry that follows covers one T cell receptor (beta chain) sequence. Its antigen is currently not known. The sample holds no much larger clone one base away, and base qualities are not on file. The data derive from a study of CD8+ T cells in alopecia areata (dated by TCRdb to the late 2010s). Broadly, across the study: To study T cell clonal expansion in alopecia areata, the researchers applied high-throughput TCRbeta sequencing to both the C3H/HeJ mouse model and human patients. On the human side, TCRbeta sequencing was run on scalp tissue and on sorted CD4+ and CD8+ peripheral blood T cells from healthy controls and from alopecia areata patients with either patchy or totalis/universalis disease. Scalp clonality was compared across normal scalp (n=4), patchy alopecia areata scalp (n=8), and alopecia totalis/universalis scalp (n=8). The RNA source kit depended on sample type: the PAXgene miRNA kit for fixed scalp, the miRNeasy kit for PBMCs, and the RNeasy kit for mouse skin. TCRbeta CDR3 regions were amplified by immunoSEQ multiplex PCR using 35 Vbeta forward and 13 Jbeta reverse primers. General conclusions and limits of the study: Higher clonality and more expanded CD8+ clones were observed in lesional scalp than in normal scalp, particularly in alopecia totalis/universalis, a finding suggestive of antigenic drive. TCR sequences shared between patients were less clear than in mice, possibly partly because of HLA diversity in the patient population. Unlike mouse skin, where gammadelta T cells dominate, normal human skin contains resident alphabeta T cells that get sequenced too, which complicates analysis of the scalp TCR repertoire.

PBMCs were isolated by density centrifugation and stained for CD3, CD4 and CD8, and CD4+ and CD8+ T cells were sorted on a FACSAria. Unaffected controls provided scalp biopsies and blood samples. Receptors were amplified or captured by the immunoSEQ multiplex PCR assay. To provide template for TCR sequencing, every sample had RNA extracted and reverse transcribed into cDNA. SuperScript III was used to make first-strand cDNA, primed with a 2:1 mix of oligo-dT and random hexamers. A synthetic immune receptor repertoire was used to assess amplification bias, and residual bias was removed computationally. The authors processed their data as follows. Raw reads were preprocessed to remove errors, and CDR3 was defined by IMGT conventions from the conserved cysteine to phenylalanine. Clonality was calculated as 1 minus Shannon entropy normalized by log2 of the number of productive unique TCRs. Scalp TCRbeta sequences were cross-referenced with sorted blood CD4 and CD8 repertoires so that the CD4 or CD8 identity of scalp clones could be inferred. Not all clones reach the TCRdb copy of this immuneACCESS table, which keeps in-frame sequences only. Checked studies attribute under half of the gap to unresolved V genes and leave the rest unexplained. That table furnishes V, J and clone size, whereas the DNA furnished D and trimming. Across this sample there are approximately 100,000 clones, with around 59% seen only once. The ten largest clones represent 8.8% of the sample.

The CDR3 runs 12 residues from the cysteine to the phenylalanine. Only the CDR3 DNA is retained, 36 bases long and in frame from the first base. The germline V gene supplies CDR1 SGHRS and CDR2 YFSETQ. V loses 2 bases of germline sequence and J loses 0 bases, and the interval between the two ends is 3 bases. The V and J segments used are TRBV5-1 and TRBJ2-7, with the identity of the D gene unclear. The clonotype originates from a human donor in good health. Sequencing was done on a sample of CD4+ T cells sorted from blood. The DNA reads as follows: TGCGCCAGCAGCTTTAACTCCTACGAGCAGTACTTC. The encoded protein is CASSFNSYEQYF.